These 9 T cell receptor beta chains were sequenced from one sample in a study of blood T cell repertoires in COVID-19. Generated by immunoSEQ multiplex PCR, the TCRdb table keeps only in-frame clones and is missing some. The profile covers more than 150,000 clones, with roughly 80% appearing a single time and 14% taken by the ten largest. Sequenced: PBMCs or T cells enriched from blood (not recorded which). The receptors shown here come from a man aged 55 to 70 who had been exposed to COVID-19.

The chain combines TRBV3-1 (or the pseudogene TRBV3-2) with TRBJ2-1, with 7 bases aligning to TRBD2. The germline V gene has CDR1 LGHDT and CDR2 YNNKEL (reference sequence). This CDR3 comprises 15 residues. V lost 4 bases and J lost 6; bases outside the gene matches: 9. CDR3: CASSRLAVWANEQFF. The CDR3 nucleotides read TGTGCCAGCAGCCGTCTAGCGGTTTGGGCCAATGAGCAGTTCTTC.

The genes are TRBV6-4 and TRBJ1-1; 8 nucleotides line up with TRBD1. The CDR3 totals 16 residues. From germline, CDR1 is MRHNA and CDR2 SNTAGT. V was pared by 5 bases and J by 4 bases, with 12 bases of the junction left unmatched. The CDR3 is CASSTFGQGRGTEAFF. The DNA for the CDR3 is TGTGCCAGCAGTACGTTCGGACAGGGCAGAGGCACTGAAGCTTTCTTT.

The chain recombines TRBV19 with TRBJ2-5; 7 nucleotides align to TRBD2. The germline CDR1 and CDR2 sequences are LNHDA and SQIVND (reference sequence). Trimming cost V 7 bases and J 3 bases; bases outside gene matches: 11. CDR3 size: 15 residues. CDR3 region: CASTTRGLPEETQYF. The CDR3 coding sequence is TGTGCCAGTACTACGCGGGGGTTACCCGAAGAGACCCAGTACTTC.

CDR3 in amino acids: CASSLVGQGNYGYTF. The DNA of the CDR3 is TGTGCCAGCAGCTTAGTAGGGCAGGGGAATTATGGCTACACCTTC. The rearrangement links TRBV11-2 to TRBJ1-2; a possible D gene is TRBD1 (6 bases). The V gene's germline CDR1 is SGHAT and CDR2 FQNNGV. There are 15 residues in the CDR3. Between the trimmed V and J ends, which lost 1 base and 5 bases, there was a span of 14 bases.

The chain carries TRBV5-4 and TRBJ2-5; 11 nucleotides match TRBD2. In germline, CDR1 is SGHNT, CDR2 YYREEE (reference sequence). This CDR3 has 15 amino acids. Unmatched junction bases numbered 5, after V lost 5 bases and J lost 2 bases. The CDR3 coding sequence is TGTGCCAGCAGTGGGACTAGCGGCCCTCAAGAGACCCAGTACTTC. Its protein product is CASSGTSGPQETQYF.

The V call is TRBV5-6, the J call TRBJ1-2, with a weak D call TRBD1 (6 bases). With 2 bases removed from V and 1 base from J, the gap between germline ends came to 6 bases. CDR1 is SGHDT and CDR2 is YYEEEE in the germline V gene. The CDR3 length is 13 residues. CDR3 region: CASSLQGNYGYTF. The CDR3 coding sequence is TGTGCCAGCAGCTTACAGGGTAACTATGGCTACACCTTC.

The chain couples TRBV19 to TRBJ1-6; TRBD1 agrees at 10 bases. The CDR3 runs 15 residues. Unmatched junction bases numbered 5, after V lost 5 bases and J lost 7 bases. Germline V gives CDR1 LNHDA, CDR2 SQIVND (reference sequence). CDR3 sequence: CASSGTGDQNSPLHF. For the CDR3, the DNA is TGTGCCAGTAGTGGGACAGGGGACCAAAATTCACCCCTCCACTTT.

A few counts support this clone. The rearrangement joins TRBV28 to TRBJ2-7; D unclear. Germline CDR1 and CDR2: MDHEN and SYDVKM. The CDR3 totals 13 residues. Trimming took off 2 bases at V and 3 bases at J, with 8 bases between the two ends. The CDR3 is CASSLNRYYEQYF. The CDR3 region has the DNA TGTGCCAGCAGTTTAAACAGATACTACGAGCAGTACTTC. Full variable domain (remainder filled in from reference TRBV28 and TRBJ2-7): DVKVTQSSRYLVKRTGEKVFLECVQDMDHENMFWYRQDPGLGLRLIYFSYDVKMKEKGDIPEGYSVSREKKERFSLILESASTNQTSMYLCASSLNRYYEQYFGPGTRLTVT.

CDR3 sequence reads: CATSQGRSYNSPLHF. The CDR3 DNA reads TGTGCCACCAGTCAGGGTCGGTCCTATAATTCACCCCTCCACTTT. The V and J genes are TRBV15 and TRBJ1-6; maybe TRBD1 (5 bases). The CDR3 totals 15 residues. CDR1 and CDR2 from the germline V gene are LNHNV and YYDKDF (reference sequence). The ends were cut back, 6 bases at V and 1 base at J, with 10 bases in the middle.